This T cell receptor beta chain was documented in a study of blood T cell repertoires in COVID-19 (dated by TCRdb to 2020 to 2022). Turning to the overall study: Samples covering the acute and convalescent phases of COVID-19 were provided by collaborators in the United States, Italy and Spain. Where available, HLA class I and class II types were obtained from metadata supplied by the sample provider rather than from assay-based typing. The repertoires were made available in a free public database intended to serve as a resource for research on the immune response to SARS-CoV-2. Samples were obtained from the ongoing ImmuneRACE study (first 160 participants) and from about 1,300 subjects provided by 6 global collaborators. The prospective study material was composed of cDNA or gDNA derived from T cells, B-cell-depleted T cells, or PBMCs. Subjects who had been exposed to COVID-19, were actively infected with it, or had recovered from it provided the deeply sampled blood TCRbeta repertoires that made up the dataset. Sample metadata almost always included a de-identified subject ID, COVID-19 status, age in years and sex. Overall study outcomes, separate from this receptor: The quantity of clinical and demographic metadata differed by source and by participant and was supplied without curation.

TCRbeta CDR3 regions were amplified from genomic DNA by means of the immunoSEQ Assay, a bias-controlled multiplex PCR. On the study's bioinformatics: Nucleated cell counts per sample were estimated from amplification of reference gene primers within the assay. To quantify the absolute abundance of each unique TCRbeta CDR3 rearrangement, sequence reads were collapsed and filtered. For each sample, productive Simpson clonality was calculated as the square root of Simpson's diversity index over productive rearrangements. Entries here come from immuneACCESS through TCRdb and include only in-frame sequences with V and J called. Some clones fail to appear in such tables; in the studies checked, an unresolved V gene covers under half of the shortfall, and the cause of the remainder is unknown. V and J calls plus clone size are reproduced from that table; the DNA served to infer D and trimming. This sample comprises 62,000 or so clones, about 87% of them detected only once. Roughly 2.4% of the sample goes to the ten largest clones.

Based on the germline V gene, the CDR1 and CDR2 sequences are MGHRA and YSYEKL. At the junction V is shortened by 4 bases and J by 0 bases, with 12 bases in between. The CDR3 measures 15 amino acids from cysteine to phenylalanine. Of the read, only the CDR3 DNA is kept; its 45 bases are in frame from base 1. The collaborating institutions used their own protocols to collect whole blood in K2EDTA tubes. Collaborator samples were shipped for TCRbeta analysis as frozen whole blood, isolated PBMCs, or DNA extracted from either sample type. A note on this clone: Its target antigen remains unknown. Base quality data are lacking; no much larger clone is found one base away.

The chain is encoded by TRBV4-1 joined to TRBJ1-1; no D segment can be confidently identified. The material sequenced was peripheral blood. The receptor was isolated from a human donor in a cohort sampled during active COVID-19. The bases read TGCGCCAGCAGCCTGCCCGGCAGGTTGAACACTGAAGCTTTCTTT. This codes for CASSLPGRLNTEAFF.